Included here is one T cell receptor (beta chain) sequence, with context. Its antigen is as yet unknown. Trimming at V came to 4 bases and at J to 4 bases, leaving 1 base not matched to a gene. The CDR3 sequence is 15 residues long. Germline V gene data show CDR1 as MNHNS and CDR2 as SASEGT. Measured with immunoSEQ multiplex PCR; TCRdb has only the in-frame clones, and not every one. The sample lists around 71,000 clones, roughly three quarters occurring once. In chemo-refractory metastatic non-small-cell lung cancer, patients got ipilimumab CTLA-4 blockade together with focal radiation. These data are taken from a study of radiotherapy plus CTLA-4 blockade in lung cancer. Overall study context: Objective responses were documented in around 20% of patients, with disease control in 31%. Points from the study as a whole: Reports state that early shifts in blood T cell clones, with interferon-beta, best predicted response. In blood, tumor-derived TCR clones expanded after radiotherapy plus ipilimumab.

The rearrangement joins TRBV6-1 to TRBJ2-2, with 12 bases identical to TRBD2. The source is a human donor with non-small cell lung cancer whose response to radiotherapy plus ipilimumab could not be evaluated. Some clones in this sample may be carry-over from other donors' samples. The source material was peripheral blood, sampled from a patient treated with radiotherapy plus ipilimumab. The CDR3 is CASSGTSGATGELFF. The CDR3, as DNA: TGTGCCAGCAGTGGGACTAGCGGGGCCACCGGGGAGCTGTTTTTT.